This entry features one T cell receptor beta chain sequence. Its antigen remains unidentified. Per-base qualities were not stored, and no clone one base away is much larger. Systemically healthy Caucasian individuals from Russia, around 39 in total and aged about 6 to 95 years, were included as donors. Around 9.7 milliliters of peripheral blood were collected from each donor into EDTA-treated Vacutainer tubes. Ficoll-Paque density-gradient centrifugation was used to isolate PBMCs, with at least 6 million per sample. Total RNA was extracted from PBMCs with Trizol reagent, with at least 5.5 micrograms obtained per sample. The percentages of naive CD45RAhigh/CD27high T cells were determined by flow cytometry on a PBMC aliquot from every donor. Receptors were amplified or captured by 5' RACE. A second PCR of about 7 to 12 cycles was run with a J-beta primer mix and a sample-barcoded 5' primer. A template-switch 5' adaptor carrying 12 random nucleotides introduced a unique molecular identifier onto each TCR beta cDNA molecule. Each sample yielded at least 2.5 million CDR3-containing paired-end reads. The Mint cDNA synthesis kit, primed by a TRBC-specific oligonucleotide, was used to synthesize first-strand cDNA from all RNA. Following uracil-DNA glycosylase treatment, a first 18-cycle PCR with universal primers M1SS and BC2_uni_R was performed on all cDNA. Per the original workflow: Each sample was normalized by randomly selecting 1 million high-quality reads, each carrying a distinct molecular identifier. Reads with shared molecular identifiers were discarded instead of being binned into consensus sequences. CDR3 identification, clonotype clustering and error correction used MiTCR with a Q25 quality threshold and the strictest error-elimination algorithm. A nonparametric unseen species model with Euler transformation was used to estimate a lower bound on total TCR beta diversity. TCRdb passed the public sequencing reads through fastp at Q25 and MiXCR, retaining productive beta sequences. Under each unique CDR3 protein, matching rows form one entry showing the most common genes and DNA. These V and J calls rely on TCRdb rather than the paper's analysis. Within this sample are around 1,800,000 distinct CDR3 sequences, with about 39% of them counted one time only. Approximately 22% of the sample is in the top ten clones.

The entry originates in a study of blood T cells in healthy people across ages (dated by TCRdb to the mid-2010s). Study-level background: In model experiments, roughly one uniquely barcoded TCR beta cDNA molecule per two T cells was captured by template switching. To avoid experimental bias, donors of different ages were distributed randomly across sequencing lanes. The donors were divided into four age groups: young (average around 16 years), middle-aged (around 37), aged (about 61) and long-lived (more than 75). Age-related changes in TCR beta repertoire diversity were measured in the study by deep sequencing normalized with unique cDNA molecular identifiers. For two donors (one aged 18 to 30 and one aged 80 or older), the study analyzed two additional independent replicas of 1 million unique cDNA reads from the same blood draw. Results the study describes overall, beyond this receptor: As age increased, observed TCR beta diversity per million T cells dropped in a roughly linear way, and a significant reduction was already evident by age 40. Estimates of total diversity based on one million sequenced T cells were considered lower bounds and underestimates. Observed TCR beta diversity correlated strongly with the percentage of naive T cells measured by flow cytometry. Since profiling was done on bulk unsorted PBMCs, naive and antigen-experienced compartments could not be conclusively compared. Compared with the aged group, the long-lived group had more naive CD4+ T cells, fewer expanded clones and increased TCR diversity, a pattern suggesting age selection. Because the CMV infection status of the donors was unknown, age-related changes in expanded clonotypes may potentially have been confounded.

The sample was blood. The TCR comes from a human donor in good health.

The sequenced DNA is TGCAGTGCCCTGAGACAGGGGGATATAGAGACCCAGTACTTC. The encoded protein is CSALRQGDIETQYF. The chain is made from TRBV20-1 and TRBJ2-5, and TRBD1 aligns with 9 junction nucleotides. Compared with germline, V lacks 6 bases and J lacks 4 bases; bases without a gene match: 9. Its CDR3 holds 14 amino acids, cysteine through phenylalanine. The only DNA kept is the CDR3, 42 bases in frame from the first base. The germline V gene (reference sequence) supplies CDR1 DFQATT and CDR2 SNEGSKA.